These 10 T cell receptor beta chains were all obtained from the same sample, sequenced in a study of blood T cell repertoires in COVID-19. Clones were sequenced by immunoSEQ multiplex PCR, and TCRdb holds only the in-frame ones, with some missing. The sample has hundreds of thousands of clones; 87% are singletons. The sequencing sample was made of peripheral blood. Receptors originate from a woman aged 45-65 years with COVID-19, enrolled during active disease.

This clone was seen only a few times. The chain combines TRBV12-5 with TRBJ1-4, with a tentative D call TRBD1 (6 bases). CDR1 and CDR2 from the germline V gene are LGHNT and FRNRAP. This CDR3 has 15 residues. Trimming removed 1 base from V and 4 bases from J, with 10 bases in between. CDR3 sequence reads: CASGLGTVNNEKLFF. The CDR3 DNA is TGTGCTAGTGGTTTGGGGACAGTTAATAATGAAAAACTGTTTTTT.

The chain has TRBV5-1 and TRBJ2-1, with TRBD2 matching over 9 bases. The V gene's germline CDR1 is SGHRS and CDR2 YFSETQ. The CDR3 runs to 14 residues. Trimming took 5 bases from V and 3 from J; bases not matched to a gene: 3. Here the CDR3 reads CASRKLAGYNEQFF. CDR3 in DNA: TGCGCCAGCAGAAAACTAGCGGGCTACAATGAGCAGTTCTTC.

The CDR3 protein is CASSIYGQGAYGNTIYF. CDR3 sequence (DNA): TGTGCCAGTAGTATCTACGGACAGGGTGCATATGGAAACACCATATATTTT. This chain connects TRBV19 to TRBJ1-3; 8 bases align to TRBD1. CDR1 and CDR2 from the germline V gene are LNHDA and SQIVND (reference sequence). Trimming took 3 bases from V and 3 from J; bases not matched to a gene: 10. The CDR3 contains 17 residues.

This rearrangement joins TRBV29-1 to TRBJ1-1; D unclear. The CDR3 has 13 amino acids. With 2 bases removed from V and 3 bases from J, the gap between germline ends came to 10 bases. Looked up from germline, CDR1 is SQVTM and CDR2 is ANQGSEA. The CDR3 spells CSVELRWDTEAFF. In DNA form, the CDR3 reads TGCAGCGTTGAACTGAGGTGGGACACTGAAGCTTTCTTT.

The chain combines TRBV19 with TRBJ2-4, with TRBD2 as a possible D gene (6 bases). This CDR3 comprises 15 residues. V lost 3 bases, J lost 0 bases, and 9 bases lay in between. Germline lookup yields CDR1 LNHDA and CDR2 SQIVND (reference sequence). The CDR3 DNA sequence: TGTGCCAGTAGTATGGCGGGACTAGCCAAAAACATTCAGTACTTC. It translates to CASSMAGLAKNIQYF.

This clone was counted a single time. CDR3 sequence (DNA): TGTGCCAGCAGCTTAATTTCGGGTTACGAGCAGTACTTC. This translates into CASSLISGYEQYF. The chain uses TRBV7-3 and TRBJ2-7; D not certain. Germline CDR1 and CDR2: SGHTA and FQGTGA. Trimming shortened V by 1 base and J by 4 bases, and 8 bases separated the two germline ends. This CDR3 has 13 amino acids.

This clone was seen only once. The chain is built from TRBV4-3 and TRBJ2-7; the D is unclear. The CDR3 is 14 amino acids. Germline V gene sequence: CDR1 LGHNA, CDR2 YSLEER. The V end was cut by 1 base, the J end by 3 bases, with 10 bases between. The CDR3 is CASSQVYTSYEQYF. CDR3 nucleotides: TGCGCCAGCAGCCAAGTGTACACAAGCTACGAGCAGTACTTC.

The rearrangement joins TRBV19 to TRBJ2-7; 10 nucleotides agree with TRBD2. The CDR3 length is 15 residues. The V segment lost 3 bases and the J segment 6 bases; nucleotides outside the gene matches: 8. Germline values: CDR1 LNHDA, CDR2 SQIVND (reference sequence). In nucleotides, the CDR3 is TGTGCCAGTAGTATTGGGCCGGGACTAGCGAGCGAGCAGTACTTC. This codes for CASSIGPGLASEQYF.

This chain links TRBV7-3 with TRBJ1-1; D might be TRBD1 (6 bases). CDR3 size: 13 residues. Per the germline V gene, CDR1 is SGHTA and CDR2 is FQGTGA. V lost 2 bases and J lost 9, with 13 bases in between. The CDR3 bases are TGTGCCAGCAGCTTAGCACAGCAGGGGAAAGCTTTCTTT. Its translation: CASSLAQQGKAFF.

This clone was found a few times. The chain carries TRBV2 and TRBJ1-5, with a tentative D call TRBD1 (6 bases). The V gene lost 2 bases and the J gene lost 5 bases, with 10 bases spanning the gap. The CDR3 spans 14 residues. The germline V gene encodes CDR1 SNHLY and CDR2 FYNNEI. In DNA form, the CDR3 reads TGTGCCAGCAGTGAAACAGGGAGTTATCAGCCCCAGCATTTT. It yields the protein CASSETGSYQPQHF.